This is a list of T cell receptor beta chains from one sample in a study of blood T cell repertoires in COVID-19. Profiled with immunoSEQ multiplex PCR; TCRdb holds only in-frame clones, not every one. The sample includes about 160,000 clones, roughly 80% of them seen just once. The source material was peripheral blood. Every receptor here comes from a woman aged 80 or over with acute or convalescent COVID-19. CDR3s include the opening cysteine and the closing phenylalanine or tryptophan. The D gene is left open where the match is weak. Clone size is shown for a subset of rows, as once, few, many or a class of expanded clone.

abundance: .
d_gene: .
v_gene: TRBV28
j_gene: TRBJ2-2
CDR3nt: TGTGCCAGCAGTTTTGGGGGCTACACCGGGGAGCTGTTTTTT
CDR3aa: CASSFGGYTGELFF

abundance: .
d_gene: .
v_gene: TRBV6-1
j_gene: TRBJ1-5
CDR3nt: TGTGCCAGCAGTGAATCCAATCATCAGCCCCAGCATTTT
CDR3aa: CASSESNHQPQHF

abundance: .
d_gene: .
v_gene: TRBV11-2
j_gene: TRBJ2-7
CDR3nt: TGTGCCAGCACCCCGTCTTACTGGGGGGACGAGCAGTACTTC
CDR3aa: CASTPSYWGDEQYF

abundance: .
d_gene: .
v_gene: TRBV2
j_gene: TRBJ2-3
CDR3nt: TGTGCCAGCAGTAAGGACAGATATAGCACAGATACGCAGTATTTT
CDR3aa: CASSKDRYSTDTQYF

abundance: once
d_gene: .
v_gene: TRBV6-5
j_gene: TRBJ2-7
CDR3nt: TGTGCCAGCACCCGGAGCTCCTACGAGCAGTACTTC
CDR3aa: CASTRSSYEQYF

abundance: .
d_gene: TRBD2
v_gene: TRBV7-2
j_gene: TRBJ2-7
CDR3nt: TGTGCCAGCAGCGTAACTAGCGGCCTCTCCTACGAGCAGTACTTC
CDR3aa: CASSVTSGLSYEQYF

abundance: .
d_gene: TRBD1
v_gene: TRBV9
j_gene: TRBJ2-1
CDR3nt: TGTGCCAGCAGGAGGGGGCCGATCTACAATGAGCAGTTCTTC
CDR3aa: CASRRGPIYNEQFF

abundance: .
d_gene: .
v_gene: TRBV5-1
j_gene: TRBJ2-2
CDR3nt: TGCGCCAGCAGGCCGGGGAACACCGGGGAGCTGTTTTTT
CDR3aa: CASRPGNTGELFF

abundance: .
d_gene: .
v_gene: TRBV5-5
j_gene: TRBJ1-3
CDR3nt: TGTGCCAGCAGCCCAAGGACAGAAGGCACCATATATTTT
CDR3aa: CASSPRTEGTIYF

abundance: .
d_gene: .
v_gene: TRBV19
j_gene: TRBJ1-1
CDR3nt: TGTGCCAGTAGTATTAGAGGCAGCCCTCCTTCTGAAGCTTTCTTT
CDR3aa: CASSIRGSPPSEAFF

abundance: .
d_gene: TRBD1
v_gene: TRBV11-3
j_gene: TRBJ2-1
CDR3nt: TGTGCCAGCAGCTTATTCGGGACAGTCAATGAGCAGTTCTTC
CDR3aa: CASSLFGTVNEQFF

abundance: once
d_gene: TRBD2
v_gene: TRBV11-2
j_gene: TRBJ2-1
CDR3nt: TGTGCCAGCAGCTCATCAGACAGCGGGGGGTGGAATGAGCAGTTCTTC
CDR3aa: CASSSSDSGGWNEQFF

abundance: few
d_gene: .
v_gene: TRBV28
j_gene: TRBJ2-2
CDR3nt: TGTGCCAGCAGTTTAAGCTTTCCCGGGGAGCTGTTTTTT
CDR3aa: CASSLSFPGELFF

abundance: .
d_gene: TRBD1
v_gene: TRBV10-1
j_gene: TRBJ1-5
CDR3nt: TGCGCCAGCAGTGAGGATAGAGGGTATGGACAGGGTTTCTTTATGCAGCCCCAGCATTTT
CDR3aa: CASSEDRGYGQGFFMQPQHF

abundance: .
d_gene: TRBD1
v_gene: TRBV3-1/TRBV3-2
j_gene: TRBJ2-7
CDR3nt: TGTGCCAGCAGTAAAGGTCGGGACAGGGCCCACGAGCAGTACTTC
CDR3aa: CASSKGRDRAHEQYF

abundance: .
d_gene: TRBD1
v_gene: TRBV27
j_gene: TRBJ1-2
CDR3nt: TGTGCCAGCAGTCATCAGGGACAGGGGGATGGCTACACCTTC
CDR3aa: CASSHQGQGDGYTF

abundance: .
d_gene: TRBD2
v_gene: TRBV5-1
j_gene: TRBJ2-1
CDR3nt: TGCGCCAGCAGCTTACCTAGCGGAGTATACAATGAGCAGTTCTTC
CDR3aa: CASSLPSGVYNEQFF

abundance: .
d_gene: TRBD2
v_gene: TRBV18
j_gene: TRBJ2-3
CDR3nt: TGTGCCAGCTCACCCGGGGTAGCGGGGTCAGATACGCAGTATTTT
CDR3aa: CASSPGVAGSDTQYF